Following are 5 T cell receptor beta chains from one sample sequenced in a study of neurological immune-mediated disorders. TCRdb reprocessed the 5' RACE reads with MiXCR, giving one entry per CDR3 protein. The table lists 55,000 to 65,000 distinct CDR3 sequences, 3.5% to 4.5% of them singletons, with over 2% in the top ten. Sequencing was carried out using PBMCs. The receptors shown here come from a woman aged 50 to 60 with multiple sclerosis.

This clonotype was counted ten times or more. The rearrangement links TRBV5-1 to TRBJ2-7; 7 nucleotides match TRBD2. The germline V gene encodes CDR1 SGHRS and CDR2 YFSETQ. V gave up 2 bases and J gave up 0 bases; unmatched junction bases: 5. This CDR3 contains 15 residues. In nucleotides, the CDR3 is TGCGCCAGCAGCTTAATTCCGGGAGGCTCCTACGAGCAGTACTTC. Amino acids: CASSLIPGGSYEQYF.

The chain uses TRBV4-3 and TRBJ2-3; D ambiguous. This CDR3 has 15 amino acids. Trimming stripped 1 base from V and 4 bases from J, with 12 bases between. The germline V gene encodes CDR1 LGHNA and CDR2 YSLEER. The CDR3 spells CASSQAYSHSDTQYF. The CDR3 nucleotides are TGCGCCAGCAGCCAAGCCTACAGTCATTCAGATACGCAGTATTTT.

This clonotype was observed at least ten times. The genes are TRBV29-1 and TRBJ1-1, with a weak D call TRBD1 (5 bases). V was pared by 0 bases and J by 7 bases, with 15 bases between. Germline values: CDR1 SQVTM, CDR2 ANQGSEA. The CDR3 is 14 residues long. CDR3 DNA: TGCAGCGTTGAAGAACGAGGGACCGGTGATGAAGCTTTCTTT. Amino acids: CSVEERGTGDEAFF.

This clonotype was seen repeatedly, ten times or more. The rearrangement links TRBV7-6 to TRBJ2-7; TRBD1 agrees at 10 bases. The CDR3 totals 14 residues. The V and J ends lost 5 bases and 3 bases, in that order; junction bases with no gene match: 4. Germline V CDR1 and CDR2: SGHVS, FNYEAQ. The CDR3 protein is CASSARTGGYEQYF. The CDR3 coding sequence is TGTGCCAGCAGCGCCCGGACAGGGGGCTACGAGCAGTACTTC.

This clonotype was seen ten or more times. V usage is TRBV7-8 and J usage is TRBJ2-1; TRBD1 matches 9 bases. Germline assignment: CDR1 SGHVS and CDR2 FQNEAQ. This CDR3 comprises 14 residues. The trim removed 4 bases at V and 8 bases at J, leaving 6 bases unmatched. CDR3: CASSSGTGLHEQFF. The DNA for the CDR3 is TGTGCCAGCAGCTCCGGGACAGGGTTACATGAGCAGTTCTTC.